Presented here are 18 T cell receptor beta chains from one specimen sequenced in a study of control samples from healthy donors and cancer patients. Assay used: immunoSEQ multiplex PCR; TCRdb lists only in-frame clones, some missing. Of fewer than 90,000 clones listed, about 88% are singletons. The sequenced sample was blood. Source of these receptors: a woman aged 45-59 years in good health.

This chain joins TRBV10-2 and TRBJ2-1; 9 nucleotides agree with TRBD2. V shed 6 bases, J shed 9 bases, and the junction held 12 bases outside the gene matches. This CDR3 is built from 15 residues. Germline loops: CDR1 WSHSY, CDR2 SAAADI. In nucleotides, the CDR3 is TGCGCCAGCAGCTTCCCTGGCGGGGGGGCCCCTGAGCAGTTCTTC. It translates to CASSFPGGGAPEQFF.

V usage is TRBV7-6 and J usage is TRBJ1-5, with 9 bases matching TRBD1. This CDR3 region has 16 residues. Looked up from germline, CDR1 is SGHVS and CDR2 is FNYEAQ. The V and J ends lost 5 bases and 7 bases, in that order; junction bases with no gene match: 12. The CDR3 nucleotides read TGTGCCAGCAGCGCACAATCCGGGACAGGGTCGCAGCCCCAGCATTTT. Translating gives CASSAQSGTGSQPQHF.

The V gene is TRBV3-1 (or the pseudogene TRBV3-2), the J gene TRBJ2-1; D is uncertain. Germline lookup yields CDR1 LGHDT and CDR2 YNNKEL (reference sequence). V was trimmed by 1 base and J by 9 bases, leaving 10 bases between them. The CDR3 covers 13 residues. CDR3 amino acids: CASSQVLYSEQFF. The CDR3 nucleotides read TGTGCCAGCAGCCAAGTTTTGTATAGTGAGCAGTTCTTC.

The chain is built from TRBV5-1 and TRBJ1-6, with TRBD1 matching over 7 bases. J was trimmed by 10 bases and V by 4 bases; bases with no gene match: 11. Looked up from germline, CDR1 is SGHRS and CDR2 is YFSETQ. The CDR3 consists of 15 residues. Written as DNA, the CDR3 is TGCGCCAGCAGCGAAGCCCGGACAGGACAATCACCCCTCCACTTT. Translation gives CASSEARTGQSPLHF.

This clone has just one count. This chain links TRBV19 with TRBJ1-5; 7 nucleotides agree with TRBD1. The germline V gene has CDR1 LNHDA and CDR2 SQIVND (reference sequence). J lost 3 bases, V lost 0 bases, and 26 bases had no gene match. The CDR3 totals 23 residues. The DNA for the CDR3 is TGTGCCAGTAGTATAGATGCGATGGTACCTGACCGACAGGGCCGAGTGCTCAATCAGCCCCAGCATTTT. It codes for CASSIDAMVPDRQGRVLNQPQHF.

This chain joins TRBV24-1 and TRBJ2-3; 10 bases match TRBD2. There are 15 residues in the CDR3. V dropped 2 bases and J dropped 8; count of bases not matched to a gene: 6. Germline V gene lookup returns CDR1 KGHDR and CDR2 SFDVKD. In nucleotides, the CDR3 is TGTGCCACCAGTGATTCCGGGACTAGCGAGGGTACGCAGTATTTT. This translates into CATSDSGTSEGTQYF.

The J gene is TRBJ2-1, the V gene TRBV20-1; 9 nucleotides agree with TRBD2. Trimming at V came to 3 bases and at J to 1 base, leaving 4 bases not matched to a gene. The CDR3 runs 15 residues. The germline gives CDR1 DFQATT, CDR2 SNEGSKA (reference sequence). CDR3 loop: CSASKRGDSYNEQFF. CDR3 in DNA: TGCAGTGCTAGTAAGCGGGGGGATTCCTACAATGAGCAGTTCTTC.

This chain links TRBV5-6 with TRBJ1-2, with TRBD1 as a possible D gene (5 bases). The CDR3 has 14 amino acids. The germline V gene has CDR1 SGHDT and CDR2 YYEEEE. V was shortened by 4 bases and J by 4 bases, with 14 bases between the two germline ends. CDR3 in DNA: TGTGCCAGCAGCCCTCTTTTAGGGGCCTATGGCTACACCTTC. Translating it yields CASSPLLGAYGYTF.

This clone was detected once. The chain recombines TRBV6-5 with TRBJ1-3, with unresolved D. Trimming cost V 6 bases and J 4 bases, with 4 bases left between them. The CDR3 totals 11 residues. The germline CDR1 and CDR2 sequences are MNHEY and SVGAGI. This CDR3 reads CASRRGNTIYF. DNA of the CDR3: TGTGCCAGCAGAAGGGGAAACACCATATATTTT.

This chain connects TRBV4-2 to TRBJ1-5; D not resolved. The CDR3 is 14 amino acids. V dropped 4 bases and J dropped 3 bases, with 10 bases sitting between them. CDR1 is LGHNA, CDR2 YNFKEQ, per germline. CDR3 sequence: CASSPSQVNQPQHF. As DNA, the CDR3 is TGTGCCAGCAGCCCTTCCCAGGTCAATCAGCCCCAGCATTTT.

The rearrangement uses TRBV25-1 and TRBJ2-3, with no clear D. Deletions cut 9 bases from V and 2 bases from J, with 6 bases between. The CDR3 loop spans 11 amino acids. Looked up from germline, CDR1 is MGHDK and CDR2 is SYGVNS. In DNA, the CDR3 is TGTGCCAGTGGATTCACAGATACGCAGTATTTT. It encodes CASGFTDTQYF.

The V gene is TRBV9, the J gene TRBJ1-6; tentatively, D is TRBD1 (5 bases). CDR1 and CDR2 from the germline V gene are SGDLS and YYNGEE. The germline V and J ends were trimmed by 4 bases and 8 bases, with 16 bases remaining between them. This CDR3 comprises 15 residues. The CDR3: CASSPGTLGDSPLHF. The CDR3 nucleotides read TGTGCCAGCAGCCCGGGGACCCTAGGCGATTCACCCCTCCACTTT.

The chain links TRBV5-6 to TRBJ2-7, with D possibly being TRBD1 or TRBD2 (6 bases each). The CDR3 has 15 residues. The V end lost 0 bases, the J end lost 5 bases, and 15 bases lay between the germline ends. In germline, CDR1 is SGHDT, CDR2 YYEEEE. CDR3 coding DNA: TGTGCCAGCAGCTTGGTGACAGGAGGCGGGGACGAGCAGTACTTC. The encoded protein is CASSLVTGGGDEQYF.

The chain uses TRBV24-1 and TRBJ1-2, with D maybe TRBD1 (5 bases). V shed 4 bases and J shed 0 bases, with 5 bases lying between them. From germline, CDR1 is KGHDR and CDR2 SFDVKD. The CDR3 totals 13 residues. The CDR3 is CATSDRANYGYTF. The CDR3 DNA reads as TGTGCCACCAGTGACAGGGCTAACTATGGCTACACCTTC.

This chain connects TRBV2 to TRBJ1-4; D not certain. Trimming removed 2 bases from V and 6 bases from J, with 10 bases in between. The CDR3 consists of 14 residues. The V gene's germline CDR1 is SNHLY and CDR2 FYNNEI. CDR3 coding DNA: TGTGCCAGCAGTGAACTGGGTCTGGATGAAAAACTGTTTTTT. Amino acids: CASSELGLDEKLFF.

The chain joins TRBV20-1 to TRBJ2-3, with D unresolved. The CDR3 is 15 residues long. Germline V lookup: CDR1 DFQATT, CDR2 SNEGSKA (reference sequence). V shed 3 bases and J shed 3 bases, with 16 bases lying between them. CDR3 in DNA: TGCAGTGCTAGTTTTGGGAAACTACAAACAGATACGCAGTATTTT. Protein sequence: CSASFGKLQTDTQYF.

The J gene is TRBJ2-1, the V gene TRBV11-3, with D maybe TRBD1 (6 bases). V lost 6 bases to trimming and J lost 5 bases, with 8 bases between them. The CDR3 runs to 12 residues. Germline CDR1 reads SGHNT; CDR2 reads YENEEA. In nucleotides, the CDR3 is TGTGCCAGCAGGGGGGCCAACAATGAGCAGTTCTTC. Its translation: CASRGANNEQFF.

The chain combines TRBV7-9 with TRBJ1-1, with 7 positions matching TRBD1. CDR3 size: 15 residues. The J segment lost 2 bases and the V segment lost 5 bases, leaving 8 bases of the junction unmatched. Germline-derived CDR1 and CDR2 are SEHNR and FQNEAQ (reference sequence). CDR3 in amino acids: CASSPGDRPNTEAFF. The DNA of the CDR3 is TGTGCCAGCAGCCCAGGGGACAGACCAAACACTGAAGCTTTCTTT. Using reference TRBV7-9 and TRBJ1-1 for the parts outside the CDR3, the full variable domain is DTGVSQNPRHKITKRGQNVTFRCDPISEHNRLYWYRQTLGQGPEFLTYFQNEAQLEKSRLLSDRFSAERPKGSFSTLEIQRTEQGDSAMYLCASSPGDRPNTEAFFGQGTRLTVV.